These T cell receptor beta chains were read from a single sample in a study of blood T cell repertoires in COVID-19. TCRdb's copy holds only in-frame clones and misses some; the assay was immunoSEQ multiplex PCR. The profile shows over 150,000 clones, about 88% of them singletons. Material for sequencing was peripheral blood. Every receptor here comes from a woman in her sixties with COVID-19, enrolled during active disease. Both conserved end residues are part of each CDR3. A D gene is named only where the DNA matches it firmly. For some rows the clone size is stated as once, few or many, or as a class when expanded; others skip it.

>TRBV7-8|TRBJ2-6|.|.
CASSLGGVNSGANVLTF
TGTGCCAGCAGCTTAGGGGGGGTTAACTCTGGGGCCAACGTCCTGACTTTC
>TRBV3-1/TRBV3-2|TRBJ1-2|.|.
CASSQTDTNYGYTF
TGTGCCAGCAGCCAAACCGACACTAACTATGGCTACACCTTC
>TRBV2|TRBJ1-2|.|.
CASHTQPGAFGGYTF
TGTGCCAGCCATACCCAGCCAGGGGCATTCGGTGGCTACACCTTC
>TRBV3-1/TRBV3-2|TRBJ2-5|few|TRBD2
CASSQAIAGETQYF
TGTGCCAGCAGCCAGGCCATAGCGGGGGAGACCCAGTACTTC
>TRBV7-3|TRBJ2-3|.|TRBD2
CASSSGLAGNTDTQYF
TGTGCCAGCAGCTCTGGACTAGCGGGAAACACAGATACGCAGTATTTT
>TRBV10-3|TRBJ1-2|.|TRBD1
CAISVPGQGASYGYTF
TGTGCCATCAGTGTCCCGGGACAGGGGGCCAGCTATGGCTACACCTTC
>TRBV6-5|TRBJ2-1|.|.
CASTPAGNEQFF
TGTGCCAGCACCCCGGCGGGAAATGAGCAGTTCTTC
>TRBV6-5|TRBJ2-7|.|.
CASSYGLTPNSYEQYF
TGTGCCAGCAGTTACGGACTAACCCCAAACTCCTACGAGCAGTACTTC
>TRBV12-3/TRBV12-4|TRBJ2-4|.|.
CASSQDGRNIQYF
TGTGCCAGCAGCCAAGACGGGAGAAACATTCAGTACTTC
>TRBV5-1|TRBJ1-2|.|TRBD1
CASSSRTGLNGYTF
TGCGCCAGCAGCAGCCGGACAGGACTCAATGGCTACACCTTC
>TRBV6-6|TRBJ1-6|.|.
CASTGDSPLHF
TGTGCCAGCACCGGAGACTCACCCCTCCACTTT
>TRBV5-8|TRBJ2-7|.|.
CASSLAAAPYEQYF
TGTGCCAGCAGCTTGGCGGCGGCCCCCTACGAGCAGTACTTC
>TRBV6-6|TRBJ1-1|.|TRBD1
CASSYGNRGNTEAFF
TGTGCCAGCAGTTACGGTAACAGGGGAAACACTGAAGCTTTCTTT
>TRBV2|TRBJ1-2|.|.
CASSPMAPARLTLVYGYTF
TGTGCCAGCAGTCCCATGGCACCTGCTCGCCTGACATTAGTCTATGGCTACACCTTC
>TRBV24-1|TRBJ2-3|.|.
CATGSGLNTDTQYF
TGTGCCACCGGATCGGGACTTAACACAGATACGCAGTATTTT
>TRBV11-2|TRBJ2-1|.|TRBD2
CASIMTSGGFYYNEQFF
TGTGCCAGCATCATGACTAGCGGGGGATTCTACTACAATGAGCAGTTCTTC
>TRBV14|TRBJ1-1|once|TRBD1
CASSQGQGWMNTEAFF
TGTGCCAGCAGCCAGGGACAGGGTTGGATGAACACTGAAGCTTTCTTT
>TRBV27|TRBJ2-1|.|.
CASSNRGLFRGRNEQFF
TGTGCCAGCAGCAACCGTGGATTGTTTAGGGGTCGGAATGAGCAGTTCTTC
>TRBV7-6|TRBJ2-3|.|TRBD2
CASSLEASGGTDTQYF
TGTGCCAGCAGCTTAGAGGCTAGCGGAGGCACAGATACGCAGTATTTT
>TRBV7-8|TRBJ1-2|.|.
CASSLGIGGGYTF
TGTGCCAGCAGCTTGGGGATAGGGGGTGGCTACACCTTC
>TRBV19|TRBJ2-1|.|.
CASSIEGLFLNEQFF
TGTGCCAGTAGTATAGAAGGACTATTCCTCAATGAGCAGTTCTTC
>TRBV18|TRBJ1-5|.|.
CASSEAGTPNQPQHF
TGTGCCAGCTCGGAGGCCGGGACACCTAATCAGCCCCAGCATTTT
>TRBV19|TRBJ2-1|.|.
CASSLTSLNEQFF
TGTGCCAGTAGTCTTACTAGTCTCAATGAGCAGTTCTTC
>TRBV7-2|TRBJ2-5|few|.
CASSWTDLGETQYF
TGTGCCAGCAGCTGGACTGATTTAGGAGAGACCCAGTACTTC
>TRBV6-5|TRBJ1-5|once|.
CASILGRASNQPQHF
TGTGCCAGCATCTTGGGGAGGGCTAGCAATCAGCCCCAGCATTTT
>TRBV7-9|TRBJ2-7|.|TRBD2
CASSFITSGRASRNEQYF
TGTGCCAGCAGCTTTATTACTAGCGGGAGGGCCAGTAGGAACGAGCAGTACTTC
>TRBV5-1|TRBJ2-2|few|.
CASSPAQVANTGELFF
TGCGCCAGCAGCCCGGCGCAGGTCGCGAACACCGGGGAGCTGTTTTTT
>TRBV4-1|TRBJ2-3|.|.
CASSALGRTDTQYF
TGCGCCAGCAGCGCGTTGGGGCGCACAGATACGCAGTATTTT
>TRBV19|TRBJ2-1|.|TRBD2
CASSMASGGYNEQFF
TGTGCCAGTAGTATGGCTAGCGGGGGTTACAATGAGCAGTTCTTC
>TRBV6-5|TRBJ2-1|.|TRBD1
CASRPWDRRTNEQFF
TGTGCCAGCAGACCGTGGGACAGACGGACCAATGAGCAGTTCTTC
>TRBV7-2|TRBJ1-3|.|.
CASSLSWGRGGNTIYF
TGTGCCAGCAGCTTAAGTTGGGGGCGAGGCGGAAACACCATATATTTT
>TRBV6-5|TRBJ1-4|.|.
CASSLTVNEKLFF
TGTGCCAGCAGTTTGACAGTCAATGAAAAACTGTTTTTT
>TRBV27|TRBJ1-5|.|.
CASSLTGGPQHF
TGTGCCAGCAGTTTAACCGGAGGGCCCCAGCATTTT
>TRBV3-1/TRBV3-2|TRBJ1-6|few|.
CASSQGVRGSPLHF
TGTGCCAGCAGCCAAGGAGTCCGGGGTTCACCCCTCCACTTT
>TRBV6-1|TRBJ2-1|.|.
CASSELDEQFF
TGTGCCAGCAGTGAACTCGATGAGCAGTTCTTC
>TRBV15|TRBJ2-6|.|TRBD2
CATSRTSGGAWSAGANVLTF
TGTGCCACCAGCAGGACTAGCGGGGGGGCTTGGAGTGCTGGGGCCAACGTCCTGACTTTC
>TRBV27|TRBJ2-1|.|.
CASSSLRVLARYNEQFF
TGTGCCAGCAGTTCCCTTAGGGTTCTAGCGCGTTACAATGAGCAGTTCTTC
>TRBV19|TRBJ1-3|.|.
CASEDSIISGNTIYF
TGTGCCAGCGAGGACAGCATTATTTCGGGAAACACCATATATTTT
>TRBV7-9|TRBJ1-3|.|TRBD1
CASSPQGAAGNTIYF
TGTGCCAGCAGTCCACAGGGGGCTGCTGGAAACACCATATATTTT
>TRBV18|TRBJ1-1|.|.
CASSPPRTGQTNTEAFF
TGTGCCAGCTCACCCCCTCGGACCGGACAGACGAACACTGAAGCTTTCTTT
>TRBV10-2|TRBJ1-4|once|.
CASSATTGSEKLFF
TGCGCCAGCAGTGCGACTACAGGGAGCGAAAAACTGTTTTTT
>TRBV18|TRBJ1-6|.|TRBD1
CASSPGPQGSRRSPLHF
TGTGCCAGCTCACCAGGACCACAGGGGTCCAGGCGGTCACCCCTCCACTTT
>TRBV3-1/TRBV3-2|TRBJ1-5|.|TRBD1
CASRLTGSNQPQHF
TGTGCCAGCAGATTGACAGGGAGCAATCAGCCCCAGCATTTT
>TRBV6-5|TRBJ1-6|.|TRBD1
CASSRTGNSPLHF
TGTGCCAGCAGTAGGACAGGGAATTCACCCCTCCACTTT
>TRBV7-8|TRBJ2-1|.|TRBD2
CASRVLAGPYNEQFF
TGTGCCAGCAGGGTACTAGCGGGGCCCTACAATGAGCAGTTCTTC